Listed below are T cell receptor beta chains from one sample, sequenced in a study of identical twins. TCRdb itself ran the 5' RACE reads through MiXCR, one entry per CDR3 protein. Here the sample spans hundreds of thousands of distinct CDR3 sequences, approximately 25% being singletons. These data are also associated with another study on T cells expressing NK-cell markers.

Sequencing was done on a sample of CD4+ T cells sorted from blood. The source of these receptors is a woman younger than 35 in good health. Both conserved end residues are part of each CDR3. Each record gives: D gene, V gene, J gene, clone size, CDR3 DNA, CDR3 protein. A D gene is named only where the DNA matches it firmly. The size entry is marked missing in some rows and otherwise reads once, few, many or a size class.

TRBD1	TRBV7-9	TRBJ2-3	.	TGTGCCAGCAGCACCCAGGGGGCAGGTACGCAGTATTTT	CASSTQGAGTQYF
.	TRBV29-1	TRBJ1-5	.	TGCAGCGTCCGGGCCGCCAATCAGCCCCAGCATTTT	CSVRAANQPQHF
.	TRBV7-9	TRBJ1-1	few	TGTGCCAGCAGCCCAAGCAGACTCCGGGACATTAACACTGAAGCTTTCTTT	CASSPSRLRDINTEAFF
TRBD1	TRBV3-1	TRBJ2-1	.	TGTGCCAGCAGCCAGAGAGCCGGGACAGGAGAGCAGTTCTTC	CASSQRAGTGEQFF
.	TRBV15	TRBJ2-3	many	TGTGCCACCAGTCCCCGACTAGGAGCATTTCTAGATACGCAGTATTTT	CATSPRLGAFLDTQYF
.	TRBV20-1	TRBJ2-1	.	TGCAGTGCTAGAGTCAAAGGGAATGAGCAGTTCTTC	CSARVKGNEQFF
.	TRBV6-6	TRBJ2-4	.	TGTGCCAGCAGTTCCTCTAACAGCATTCAGTACTTC	CASSSSNSIQYF
.	TRBV20-1	TRBJ1-1	.	TGCAGTGCTAGACAGGAACTGAACACTGAAGCTTTCTTT	CSARQELNTEAFF
.	TRBV30	TRBJ2-1	.	TGTGCCTGGAGTAGAGGGTACAATGAGCAGTTCTTC	CAWSRGYNEQFF
.	TRBV5-1	TRBJ2-1	.	TGCGCCAGCAGTAGGTCCCTCTACAATGAGCAGTTCTTC	CASSRSLYNEQFF
.	TRBV12-3/TRBV12-4	TRBJ1-2	.	TGTGCCAGCAGTTTGGATGCAAGGATCTATGGCTACACCTTC	CASSLDARIYGYTF
.	TRBV12-3/TRBV12-4	TRBJ1-2	few	TGTGCCAGCAGCAATTCAGGGTTTGGCTACACCTTC	CASSNSGFGYTF
TRBD2	TRBV18	TRBJ2-4	.	TGTGCCAGCTCACCACCAGGGCTAGCGGGCCTAGCCAAAAACATTCAGTACTTC	CASSPPGLAGLAKNIQYF
TRBD1	TRBV18	TRBJ1-1	.	TGTGCCAGCTCCCGACAGGGGGCGAGGGCTGAAGCTTTCTTT	CASSRQGARAEAFF
.	TRBV9	TRBJ2-1	.	TGTGCCAGCAGCGTAGTCGGTAGCGGACCCTACAATGAGCAGTTCTTC	CASSVVGSGPYNEQFF
.	TRBV20-1	TRBJ2-5	.	TGCTGCGCTAGAGGAATCGGGGCGGCGTTAAGCCCTGAGGCCCAGTACTTC	CCARGIGAALSPEAQYF
.	TRBV10-2	TRBJ2-3	many	TGCGCCAGCAGGCTCGGGACCAACTTCCCAGATACGCAGTATTTT	CASRLGTNFPDTQYF
.	TRBV12-3/TRBV12-4	TRBJ2-5	few	TGTGCCAGCAGTTTGTCAGGAGCGGAGACCCAGTACTTC	CASSLSGAETQYF
TRBD1	TRBV12-5	TRBJ2-7	.	TGTGCTAGTGGTACAGGGGGCAACTCCTACGAGCAGTACTTC	CASGTGGNSYEQYF
.	TRBV6-1	TRBJ2-5	few	TGTGCCAGCTTAGATTCAGGACAAGAGACCCAGTACTTC	CASLDSGQETQYF
TRBD1	TRBV29-1	TRBJ2-3	few	TGCAGCGTGGGGACAGTCACAGATACGCAGTATTTT	CSVGTVTDTQYF
.	TRBV2	TRBJ2-3	.	TGTGCCAGCAGGGAGGGGGCAGATACGCAGTATTTT	CASREGADTQYF
.	TRBV5-6	TRBJ2-7	few	TGTGCCAGCAGTCAGAAGGGCTCCTACGAGCAGTACTTC	CASSQKGSYEQYF
.	TRBV2	TRBJ2-4	.	TGTGCCAGCAGTGAAGGGCGCCTTGCCAAAAACATTCAGTACTTC	CASSEGRLAKNIQYF